This T cell receptor (beta chain) was sequenced for a study of T cell responses to AZD1222 COVID-19 vaccine. General study points: Just a handful of AZD1222 recipients were seropositive at baseline. Targets within unmutated variant regions were reportedly found for nearly half of spike-specific TCRs. Donors were chiefly white British, with a greater number of females, and clonal diversity was perhaps underestimated. CD4 TCRs covered the whole spike, strongest at regions 160-218 and 743-854.

CDR3 length equals 18 residues. The J segment lost 7 bases and the V segment lost 0 bases, leaving 10 bases of the junction unmatched. The germline CDR1 and CDR2 sequences are MGHRA and YSYEKL. In this sample, this clone turned up a few times. Its matching antigen is unknown. Data came from immunoSEQ multiplex PCR; TCRdb stores just in-frame clones and leaves some out. The table records approximately 170,000 clones, 85% to 95% of them present only once. Here the sequenced sample was peripheral blood, taken on day 0 of AZD1222 vaccination. The origin of this receptor is an adult in good health. The chain uses TRBV4-1 and TRBJ1-6; TRBD1 agrees at 9 bases. The CDR3 sequence is CASSQEKAGTGPNSPLHF. The CDR3 nucleotides read TGCGCCAGCAGCCAAGAAAAGGCCGGGACAGGGCCCAATTCACCCCTCCACTTT.